This T cell receptor beta chain was documented in a study of CD8+CD57+ T cells in acquired aplastic anemia. Study in general: Across the sorted CD4+ and CD8+ cells, DNA amounts averaged roughly 3 ug.

This CDR3 is built from 15 residues. V was pared by 7 bases and J by 0 bases, with 15 bases between. Germline loops: CDR1 MGHDK, CDR2 SYGVNS. About this clonotype: Its antigen is not identified.

Study-level findings and limits: Patients and controls had in common approximately 28 CD8+ CDR3 sequences.

Patients included in sequencing had previously demonstrated CD8+CD57+ cell expansion by flow cytometry. Every patient presented with severe acquired aplastic anemia. Among the patients, none had received any therapy at the time of blood sampling. Genomic DNA constituted the template upon which TCR beta VDJ and CDR3 profiling was performed. MiXCR was run by TCRdb on the reads, yielding one entry per CDR3 protein. The data contain just over 200,000 distinct CDR3 sequences, about 62% of them singletons. The chain links TRBV25-1 to TRBJ1-1; D ambiguous. What was sequenced was sorted CD4+, CD8+, or CD8+CD57+ T cells (not recorded which) from PBMCs. This receptor was taken from a human donor with aplastic anemia. The CDR3 sequence: CASTPRESMNTEAFF. CDR3 nucleotide sequence: TGTGCCAGCACCCCCCGAGAGTCCATGAACACTGAAGCTTTCTTT.